The clone carrying this TCR beta chain was seen a few times. No antigen is known for it. The data were obtained in a study of blood T cells in healthy people across ages. The second PCR ran roughly 6 to 11 cycles with a sample-barcoded 5' primer and J-beta primers. Via MiXCR, TCRdb re-called the 5' RACE reads, giving one row per CDR3 protein. The sample has about 1.8 million distinct CDR3 sequences; around 50% are singletons. Per the germline V gene, CDR1 is DFQATT and CDR2 is SNEGSKA (reference sequence). The CDR3 contains 13 residues. The study's findings and limits: Among T cells, TCR beta diversity per million cells dropped roughly linearly as age rose.

This chain connects TRBV20-1 to TRBJ2-4; 7 positions match TRBD1. The J call may be mistaken, given a closer DNA end match to TRBJ2-5. Sequencing input: blood. The sequence was obtained from a woman in her thirties or forties in good health. This chain's CDR3 is CSAILGGLGTQYF. The DNA of the CDR3 is TGCAGTGCCATTTTAGGGGGCCTGGGGACCCAGTACTTC.